These 24 T cell receptor beta chains came from one sample sequenced in a study of T-cell reconstitution after alpha-beta-depleted transplantation in children. A library of TCRbeta sequences, prepared with unique molecular identifiers, was generated. TCRdb reanalysed the PCR reads using MiXCR and keeps one entry per CDR3 protein. The table lists some 350,000 distinct CDR3 sequences, 9% to 12% of them singletons, with around 2.4% in the top ten. Sequences were derived from PBMCs from the stem cell graft donor, sampled from the stem cell graft. The receptors come from a human donor who donated a stem cell graft to a child with acute lymphoblastic leukemia.

There are a few counts of this clonotype. The chain combines TRBV27 with TRBJ2-3, with 7 bases that match TRBD2. Germline CDR1 MNHEY, CDR2 SMNVEV (reference sequence). The V and J ends lost 6 bases and 6 bases, in that order; junction bases with no gene match: 15. There are 16 residues in the CDR3. The CDR3 nucleotides are TGTGCCAGCAGAAGTTCGGGACTACCGGGTTGGGATACGCAGTATTTT. Protein: CASRSSGLPGWDTQYF.

This clonotype came up many times. This chain joins TRBV29-1 and TRBJ2-7, with D perhaps assigned TRBD1 or TRBD2 (5 bases each). Germline CDR1 reads SQVTM; CDR2 reads ANQGSEA. The CDR3 runs 12 residues. V was clipped by 6 bases and J by 3 bases, with 12 bases between them. In DNA, the CDR3 is TGCAGCGTGGGACCCACTAGCTACGAGCAGTACTTC. Translated, it gives CSVGPTSYEQYF.

This clonotype was counted a few times. The chain links TRBV5-1 to TRBJ2-2; 7 bases line up with TRBD1. This CDR3 is built from 14 residues. Losses at the gene ends were 4 bases for V and 4 bases for J; bases not matched to a gene: 4. CDR1 SGHRS and CDR2 YFSETQ come from the germline V gene. CDR3 residues: CASSVTGSTGELFF. The CDR3 nucleotides read TGCGCCAGCAGCGTGACAGGGTCCACCGGGGAGCTGTTTTTT.

This clonotype was picked up many times. The chain couples TRBV2 to TRBJ1-3; D gene uncertain. Trimming stripped 7 bases from V and 0 bases from J, with 10 bases between. This CDR3 comprises 14 residues. Germline-derived CDR1 and CDR2 are SNHLY and FYNNEI. CDR3: CASKGMVSGNTIYF. The DNA of the CDR3 is TGTGCCAGCAAGGGAATGGTCTCTGGAAACACCATATATTTT.

This clonotype was seen more than once but under ten times. The CDR3 here is CSARPPRLAGEQFF. The CDR3 nucleotides are TGCAGTGCTAGACCCCCCCGGCTAGCCGGTGAGCAGTTCTTC. The V gene is TRBV20-1, the J gene TRBJ2-1; D might be TRBD2 (5 bases). This CDR3 has 14 amino acids. V was trimmed by 2 bases and J by 9 bases, leaving 17 bases between them. From germline, CDR1 is DFQATT and CDR2 SNEGSKA (reference sequence).

In this sample, this clonotype turned up a few times. J is TRBJ2-7 and V is TRBV5-5; a weak D match, TRBD1 (7 bases). V was pared by 3 bases and J by 1 base, with 17 bases between. Germline V gene lookup returns CDR1 SGHKS and CDR2 YYEKEE (reference sequence). The CDR3 is made up of 16 amino acids. DNA of the CDR3: TGTGCCAGCAGCTGGGGGGACAGAGAGCGGTCCTACGAGCAGTACTTC. It codes for CASSWGDRERSYEQYF.

The table lists this clonotype with a few counts. This chain uses TRBV20-1 with TRBJ2-7; no clear D. Looked up from germline, CDR1 is DFQATT and CDR2 is SNEGSKA (reference sequence). CDR3 length: 12 residues. V gave up 5 bases and J gave up 3 bases, with 11 bases separating them. The CDR3 sequence: CSAQLPYYEQYF. The CDR3 nucleotides read TGCAGTGCTCAGCTGCCATACTACGAGCAGTACTTC.

This clonotype was found a few times. The genes are TRBV30 and TRBJ2-7; D gene uncertain. The length of the CDR3 is 12 residues. Germline CDR1 and CDR2: GTSNPN and SVGIG (reference sequence). Trimming took off 1 base at V and 1 base at J, with 5 bases between the two ends. CDR3 nucleotide sequence: TGTGCCTGGAGTGGTGGATCCTACGAGCAGTACTTC. This encodes CAWSGGSYEQYF.

This clonotype was seen more than once but under ten times. The chain combines TRBV4-3 with TRBJ2-7, with 8 bases matching TRBD1. The germline V gene has CDR1 LGHNA and CDR2 YSLEER. After removal of 3 bases from V and 2 bases from J, the junction contained 12 bases not matched to a gene. The CDR3 runs to 17 residues. CDR3 loop: CASSHSYQGATPYEQYF. CDR3 in DNA: TGCGCCAGCAGCCATTCTTACCAGGGGGCTACTCCCTACGAGCAGTACTTC.

The chain uses TRBV4-2 and TRBJ2-7; 7 bases match TRBD1. With 5 bases clipped from V and 3 bases from J, the junction kept 7 bases outside the gene matches. This CDR3 is built from 14 residues. Germline V gene lookup returns CDR1 LGHNA and CDR2 YNFKEQ. In DNA form, the CDR3 reads TGTGCCAGCAGCTTTGGGGGACAGAACTACGAGCAGTACTTC. Translated, it gives CASSFGGQNYEQYF.

This clonotype occurred once. This chain connects TRBV4-2 to TRBJ2-3; D remains unclear. V lost 3 bases and J 8 bases, leaving 9 bases between the germline ends. The CDR3 contains 12 residues. CDR1 LGHNA and CDR2 YNFKEQ come from the germline V gene. The CDR3 here is CASSQGTTTQYF. DNA of the CDR3: TGTGCCAGCAGCCAGGGAACTACTACGCAGTATTTT.

This clonotype has more than one count but fewer than ten. V is TRBV7-2 and J is TRBJ2-3; no clear D gene. The germline gives CDR1 SGHTA, CDR2 FQGNSA. Trimming left V 4 bases short and J 2 bases short, with 13 bases between. The CDR3 is 15 amino acids. CDR3 bases: TGTGCCAGCAGCTCCTGGACGTTCTCCACAGATACGCAGTATTTT. Encoded protein: CASSSWTFSTDTQYF.

There are a few counts of this clonotype. The gene calls are TRBV18 and TRBJ2-3; 7 bases are shared with TRBD2. J was trimmed by 2 bases and V by 0 bases; bases with no gene match: 14. Looked up from germline, CDR1 is KGHSH and CDR2 is LQKENI. The CDR3 contains 19 residues. For the CDR3, the DNA is TGTGCCAGCTCACCACCGGATCAGGCTCTAGCGGATTACACAGATACGCAGTATTTT. The encoded protein is CASSPPDQALADYTDTQYF. Filled out from reference TRBV18 and TRBJ2-3, the complete variable domain reads NAGVMQNPRHLVRRRGQEARLRCSPMKGHSHVYWYRQLPEEGLKFMVYLQKENIIDESGMPKERFSAEFPKEGPSILRIQQVVRGDSAAYFCASSPPDQALADYTDTQYFGPGTRLTVL.

The chain is built from TRBV5-6 and TRBJ2-1; D possibly corresponds to TRBD2 (5 bases). CDR1 is SGHDT, CDR2 YYEEEE, per germline. There are 13 residues in the CDR3. With 2 bases removed from V and 6 bases from J, the gap between germline ends came to 9 bases. This CDR3 reads CASSLDGINEQFF. CDR3 DNA: TGTGCCAGCAGCTTAGACGGGATCAATGAGCAGTTCTTC.

This clonotype was observed a few times. The chain uses TRBV4-2 and TRBJ2-4, with D tentatively TRBD1 (6 bases). CDR3 length: 16 amino acids. V shed 0 bases and J shed 0 bases, with 9 bases lying between them. CDR1 is LGHNA, CDR2 YNFKEQ, per germline. The CDR3 DNA reads TGTGCCAGCAGCCAAGAAATAGGGGGAGCCAAAAACATTCAGTACTTC. Residues: CASSQEIGGAKNIQYF.

The chain employs TRBV29-1 and TRBJ1-1; D is uncertain. The CDR3 loop spans 11 amino acids. V was cut by 4 bases and J by 0 bases, with 3 bases left in between. Germline-derived CDR1 and CDR2 are SQVTM and ANQGSEA. The CDR3 loop is CSVAVNTEAFF. The CDR3 bases are TGCAGCGTTGCAGTGAACACTGAAGCTTTCTTT.

In its sample, this clonotype was seen a few times. V and J are TRBV12-3 or TRBV12-4 and TRBJ2-7, with TRBD1 matching over 8 bases. V lost 6 bases and J lost 0; bases outside the gene matches: 7. The CDR3 totals 15 residues. CDR3 amino acids: CASRHGQGRSYEQYF. CDR3 bases: TGTGCCAGCAGACACGGACAGGGCCGCTCCTACGAGCAGTACTTC.

The genes are TRBV15 and TRBJ2-1; 7 bases line up with TRBD1. CDR1 and CDR2 from the germline V gene are LNHNV and YYDKDF (reference sequence). V shed 4 bases and J 6 bases; nucleotides not matched to a gene: 6. This CDR3 comprises 14 residues. The CDR3 DNA is TGTGCCACCAGCAACCAGGGGGTGATCAATGAGCAGTTCTTC. It codes for CATSNQGVINEQFF.

This clonotype was seen a handful of times. The chain recombines TRBV6-2 or TRBV6-3 with TRBJ2-6; D may be TRBD2 (6 bases). In germline, CDR1 is MNHEY, CDR2 SVGEGT. The CDR3 covers 17 residues. The ends were cut back, 6 bases at V and 4 bases at J, with 19 bases in the middle. The CDR3 DNA reads TGTGCCAGCAGCCAAACCGGGAGAATGGGGGGGGCCAACGTCCTGACTTTC. It codes for CASSQTGRMGGANVLTF.

The chain joins TRBV6-5 to TRBJ2-1; 9 bases are a match to TRBD2. The V segment lost 5 bases and the J segment 6 bases; nucleotides outside the gene matches: 8. The CDR3 consists of 15 residues. The V gene's germline CDR1 is MNHEY and CDR2 SVGAGI. The CDR3 sequence is CASSPRAGGSNEQFF. Here the CDR3 DNA reads TGTGCCAGCAGTCCTCGAGCGGGAGGCAGCAATGAGCAGTTCTTC.

The chain links TRBV28 to TRBJ2-4; no firm D call. In germline, CDR1 is MDHEN, CDR2 SYDVKM. CDR3 length: 14 amino acids. Trimming removed 5 bases at V and 1 base at J, with 9 bases between. The CDR3 reads CASSGFVAKNIQYF. The CDR3 DNA follows: TGTGCCAGCAGTGGCTTCGTTGCCAAAAACATTCAGTACTTC.

This clonotype was counted a few times. The chain recombines TRBV12-3 or TRBV12-4 with TRBJ2-3; 8 bases fit TRBD1. Trimming removed 8 bases from V and 4 bases from J; junction bases left unmatched: 11. The CDR3 contains 15 residues. The CDR3 loop is CASRPGGRQADTQYF. The DNA of the CDR3 is TGTGCCAGCCGTCCAGGGGGCAGACAGGCAGATACGCAGTATTTT.

This clonotype was counted ten times or more. The gene calls are TRBV15 and TRBJ1-4; D might be TRBD1 (5 bases). V shed 1 base and J shed 0 bases, with 9 bases lying between them. The CDR3 consists of 16 residues. CDR1 is LNHNV, CDR2 YYDKDF, per germline (reference sequence). CDR3 in DNA: TGTGCCACCAGCAGAGTGGGGGTTGCAACTAATGAAAAACTGTTTTTT. It codes for CATSRVGVATNEKLFF.

Many counts were recorded for this clonotype. The J gene is TRBJ2-7, the V gene TRBV20-1; the D call may be TRBD1 or TRBD2 (5 bases each). V lost 6 bases to trimming and J lost 2 bases, with 11 bases between them. From germline, CDR1 is DFQATT and CDR2 SNEGSKA (reference sequence). The CDR3 is made up of 12 amino acids. In DNA, the CDR3 is TGCAGTGCAACGGGACGCACCTACGAGCAGTACTTC. This sequence encodes CSATGRTYEQYF.